This T cell receptor beta chain was identified during a study of T cells in Graves' hyperthyroidism and ophthalmopathy. RNA transcripts yielded amplified TCR beta CDR3 regions. When the TCR CDR3 underwent first-round RT-PCR, the HTBI primer set was used. TCRdb re-derived calls from the multiplex PCR reads in MiXCR, one entry per CDR3 protein. The sample carries 750,000 to 950,000 distinct CDR3 sequences, about 38% recorded once. These patients, aged 18 to 65, had recently diagnosed hyperthyroidism lasting under 2 months. Germline CDR1 reads DFQATT; CDR2 reads SNEGSKA (reference sequence). V lost 2 bases to trimming and J lost 1 base, with 12 bases between them. This CDR3 spans 14 amino acids.

Sequenced input: blood. The sequence was collected from a man younger than 30 with Graves' hyperthyroidism. This chain uses TRBV20-1 with TRBJ2-7; TRBD2 might be the D (5 bases). CDR3 protein: CSARLLTGSYEQYF. In DNA form, the CDR3 reads TGCAGTGCTAGACTTCTGACGGGGTCCTACGAGCAGTACTTC.